Below are 23 T cell receptor beta chains sequenced from a single sample in a study of siplizumab effects on memory and regulatory T cells. Clones were sequenced by immunoSEQ multiplex PCR, and TCRdb holds only the in-frame ones, with some missing. The sample shows roughly 100,000 clones, about 90% of them seen only once. Material for sequencing was CD4+ T cells sorted from blood. All receptors derive from a human donor in good health.

The V gene is TRBV7-2, the J gene TRBJ2-3, with 8 bases that match TRBD1. This CDR3 is built from 16 residues. V shed 4 bases and J 2 bases; nucleotides not matched to a gene: 8. Germline CDR1 reads SGHTA; CDR2 reads FQGNSA. CDR3: CASSSKTGGSTDTQYF. The CDR3 DNA is TGTGCCAGCAGCTCGAAAACAGGGGGATCCACAGATACGCAGTATTTT.

J is TRBJ2-1 and V is TRBV9, with D possibly matching TRBD2 (5 bases). In germline, CDR1 is SGDLS, CDR2 YYNGEE. Trimming shortened V by 4 bases and J by 8 bases, and 19 bases separated the two germline ends. The length of the CDR3 is 15 residues. The CDR3 bases are TGTGCCAGCAGCCCCCCCGGGGTGCACGGGGATGAGCAGTTCTTC. This sequence encodes CASSPPGVHGDEQFF.

J is TRBJ2-4 and V is TRBV10-2, with a weak D call TRBD2 (7 bases). The germline CDR1 and CDR2 sequences are WSHSY and SAAADI. The CDR3 consists of 15 residues. V was pared by 6 bases and J by 7 bases, with 19 bases between. CDR3 DNA: TGCGCCAGCAGGGGGGAAGGGAGGGGGTCTAACATTCAGTACTTC. Its protein is CASRGEGRGSNIQYF.

The gene calls are TRBV5-8 and TRBJ2-7; D is possibly TRBD1 (6 bases). Trimming left V 4 bases short and J 3 bases short, with 17 bases between. Germline assignment: CDR1 SGHTS and CDR2 YDEGEE. This CDR3 comprises 15 residues. For the CDR3, the DNA is TGTGCCAGCAGCCGAAGTGATGGGGGCCTCTACGAGCAGTACTTC. This sequence encodes CASSRSDGGLYEQYF.

V is TRBV5-4 and J is TRBJ2-7; the match to TRBD2 covers 7 bases. The CDR3 is 14 residues long. Germline trimming cut 5 bases from V and 3 bases from J; bases unmatched to any gene: 8. CDR1 and CDR2 from the germline V gene are SGHNT and YYREEE (reference sequence). The CDR3 DNA sequence: TGTGCCAGCAGGCAAGCGGGGTCGGTCTACGAGCAGTACTTC. As protein: CASRQAGSVYEQYF.

This clone was observed a single time. V usage is TRBV9 and J usage is TRBJ1-5, with D hard to call. Looked up from germline, CDR1 is SGDLS and CDR2 is YYNGEE. The CDR3 extends over 13 amino acids. Deletions cut 2 bases from V and 3 bases from J, with 6 bases between. Written as DNA, the CDR3 is TGTGCCAGCAGCGTGGACCTCAATCAGCCCCAGCATTTT. Protein: CASSVDLNQPQHF.

The chain is built from TRBV9 and TRBJ2-7; D assignment may be TRBD1 or TRBD2 (5 bases each). CDR3 length equals 12 residues. Between the trimmed V and J ends, which lost 0 bases and 6 bases, there was a span of 7 bases. The germline CDR1 and CDR2 sequences are SGDLS and YYNGEE. The CDR3 loop is CASSVGGVEQYF. The DNA of the CDR3 is TGTGCCAGCAGCGTAGGAGGGGTCGAGCAGTACTTC.

V is TRBV19 and J is TRBJ2-3; 13 bases match TRBD2. V lost 3 bases and J lost 4; bases outside the gene matches: 4. The CDR3 contains 16 residues. CDR1 LNHDA and CDR2 SQIVND come from the germline V gene (reference sequence). CDR3 DNA sequence: TGTGCCAGTAGTATCTGGACTAGCGGGAGATCAGATACGCAGTATTTT. It encodes CASSIWTSGRSDTQYF.

This chain joins TRBV27 and TRBJ2-5; 10 bases line up with TRBD1. TRBJ2-7 explains the end of the DNA better; the J call may be wrong. The CDR3 covers 15 residues. Germline CDR1 is MNHEY and CDR2 is SMNVEV (reference sequence). CDR3 loop: CASRSRDRGPYEQYF. In DNA form, the CDR3 reads TGTGCCAGCAGAAGCCGGGACAGGGGACCCTACGAGCAGTACTTC.

The gene calls are TRBV5-4 and TRBJ2-2; 9 nucleotides align to TRBD2. CDR1 is SGHNT and CDR2 is YYREEE in the germline V gene (reference sequence). This CDR3 region has 17 residues. Trimming cost V 0 bases and J 1 base; bases outside gene matches: 4. CDR3 sequence: CASSLGVSGGNTGELFF. In nucleotides, the CDR3 is TGTGCCAGCAGCTTGGGTGTTAGCGGGGGGAACACCGGGGAGCTGTTTTTT.

V and J are TRBV6-5 and TRBJ2-2; D is undetermined. The CDR3 has 12 amino acids. Germline V gives CDR1 MNHEY, CDR2 SVGAGI. The V gene lost 0 bases and the J gene lost 5 bases, with 1 base spanning the gap. CDR3 loop: CASSYSTGELFF. CDR3 DNA sequence: TGTGCCAGCAGTTACTCGACCGGGGAGCTGTTTTTT.

This clone turned up a few times. The V gene is TRBV7-6, the J gene TRBJ1-1; 7 nucleotides line up with TRBD1. This CDR3 has 16 amino acids. From germline, CDR1 is SGHVS and CDR2 FNYEAQ. Trimming cost V 5 bases and J 6 bases; bases outside gene matches: 15. CDR3 protein: CASSRWTGLWSAEAFF. CDR3 sequence (DNA): TGTGCCAGCAGCCGATGGACAGGCCTATGGAGCGCTGAAGCTTTCTTT.

This sequence joins TRBV10-2 and TRBJ2-3; TRBD2 matches 9 bases. The germline V gene encodes CDR1 WSHSY and CDR2 SAAADI. The CDR3 is made up of 14 amino acids. The V and J ends lost 7 bases and 0 bases, in that order; junction bases with no gene match: 2. The CDR3 nucleotides read TGCGCCAGCATAGGGACTAGCAGCACAGATACGCAGTATTTT. It translates to CASIGTSSTDTQYF.

The V gene is TRBV18, the J gene TRBJ2-1; perhaps TRBD2 as D (6 bases). CDR3 length: 16 amino acids. The V end was cut by 3 bases, the J end by 7 bases, with 19 bases between. Germline CDR1 reads KGHSH; CDR2 reads LQKENI. CDR3 region: CASSPLTRGVGNEQFF. CDR3 sequence (DNA): TGTGCCAGCTCACCTCTGACTAGGGGCGTAGGGAATGAGCAGTTCTTC.

The V and J genes are TRBV5-3 and TRBJ1-1; 10 bases align to TRBD1. TRBV5-3 is an open reading frame whose function is uncertain. Germline trimming cut 4 bases from V and 6 bases from J; bases unmatched to any gene: 15. This CDR3 is 17 amino acids long. In DNA, the CDR3 is TGTGCCAGAAGCCCCACGCCAGGGACAGGGGACGGCGCTGAAGCTTTCTTT. Translating it yields CARSPTPGTGDGAEAFF.

The chain links TRBV28 to TRBJ2-5; 7 bases line up with TRBD2. This CDR3 contains 16 residues. V gave up 3 bases and J gave up 1 base; unmatched junction bases: 8. Germline V CDR1 and CDR2: MDHEN, SYDVKM. CDR3 amino acids: CASSLWHLAAQETQYF. CDR3 nucleotide sequence: TGTGCCAGCAGTTTGTGGCATCTAGCGGCCCAAGAGACCCAGTACTTC. Full variable domain (missing parts from reference TRBV28 and TRBJ2-5): DVKVTQSSRYLVKRTGEKVFLECVQDMDHENMFWYRQDPGLGLRLIYFSYDVKMKEKGDIPEGYSVSREKKERFSLILESASTNQTSMYLCASSLWHLAAQETQYFGPGTRLLVL.

The chain uses TRBV10-3 and TRBJ2-7; TRBD2 agrees at 8 bases. This CDR3 is 13 amino acids long. V lost 7 bases to trimming and J lost 6 bases; unmatched junction nucleotides: 8. Germline loops: CDR1 ENHRY, CDR2 SYGVKD. Here the CDR3 DNA reads TGTGCCATCATGAGCGGGAGAGCGGGCGAGCAGTACTTC. This gives the protein CAIMSGRAGEQYF.

This chain joins TRBV27 and TRBJ1-5; 10 bases agree with TRBD1. Germline V gene sequence: CDR1 MNHEY, CDR2 SMNVEV (reference sequence). Trimming removed 8 bases from V and 4 bases from J; junction bases left unmatched: 8. The CDR3 is 15 residues long. CDR3 sequence reads: CASARGQGFNQPQHF. The CDR3 DNA follows: TGTGCCAGCGCGCGGGGACAGGGGTTTAATCAGCCCCAGCATTTT.

The gene calls are TRBV6-1 and TRBJ1-1; D might be TRBD1 (6 bases). CDR1 and CDR2 (germline): MNHNS, SASEGT. V lost 10 bases, J lost 0 bases, and 18 bases lay in between. This CDR3 spans 15 amino acids. The CDR3 is CATRGPFGVNTEAFF. As DNA, the CDR3 is TGTGCCACCAGGGGCCCATTTGGCGTGAACACTGAAGCTTTCTTT.

This chain joins TRBV7-9 and TRBJ2-1, with 9 bases aligning to TRBD2. The CDR3 has 17 residues. Per germline, CDR1 SEHNR and CDR2 FQNEAQ (reference sequence). The ends lost 5 bases at V and 5 bases at J; junction bases unmatched: 13. The CDR3 nucleotides are TGTGCCAGCAGCGAAATAGGGGGCGGGAGGGCAAACAATGAGCAGTTCTTC. Protein product: CASSEIGGGRANNEQFF.

The chain combines TRBV11-2 with TRBJ1-1; D unclear. Germline V gene sequence: CDR1 SGHAT, CDR2 FQNNGV. V gave up 5 bases and J gave up 0 bases, with 7 bases separating them. CDR3 size: 13 residues. In DNA form, the CDR3 reads TGTGCCAGCAGCATAGGACTGAACACTGAAGCTTTCTTT. Amino acids: CASSIGLNTEAFF.

The rearrangement joins TRBV5-1 to TRBJ2-2; 8 bases align to TRBD2. The ends lost 0 bases at V and 6 bases at J; junction bases unmatched: 7. The CDR3 has 16 amino acids. Germline CDR1 and CDR2: SGHRS and YFSETQ. CDR3 protein: CASSLEGSGAPGELFF. The DNA for the CDR3 is TGCGCCAGCAGCTTGGAGGGTAGCGGGGCCCCCGGGGAGCTGTTTTTT.

V gene TRBV19 combines with J gene TRBJ1-5; 12 bases line up with TRBD1. From germline, CDR1 is LNHDA and CDR2 SQIVND (reference sequence). Losses at the gene ends were 5 bases for V and 7 bases for J; bases not matched to a gene: 9. There are 16 residues in the CDR3. The CDR3 here is CASSVSGTGGEQPQHF. For the CDR3, the DNA is TGTGCCAGTAGTGTCTCCGGGACAGGGGGCGAACAGCCCCAGCATTTT.